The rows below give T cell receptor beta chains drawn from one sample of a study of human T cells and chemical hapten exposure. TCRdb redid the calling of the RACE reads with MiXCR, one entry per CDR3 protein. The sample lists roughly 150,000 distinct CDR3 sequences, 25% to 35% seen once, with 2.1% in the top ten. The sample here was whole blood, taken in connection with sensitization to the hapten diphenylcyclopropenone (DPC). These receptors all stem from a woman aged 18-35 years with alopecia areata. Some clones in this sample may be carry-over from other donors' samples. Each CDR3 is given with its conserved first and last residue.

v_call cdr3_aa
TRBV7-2 CASSFRERPAAGELFF
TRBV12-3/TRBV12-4 CASSLYAQYF
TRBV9 CASSSREAFSHEQYF
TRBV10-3 CAISVEPPRQQFF
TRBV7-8 CASSGGEQYF
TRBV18 CASSPPMGKGNQPQHF
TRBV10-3 CAISESGGRPVKFF
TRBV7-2 CASSSGPNREQYF
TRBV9 CASSGTGTASGNTIYF
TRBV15 CATSRIDTQYF
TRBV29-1 CSVEEGLQGLGAFF
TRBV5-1 CASSPRTGTNTGELFF
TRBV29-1 CSVARTGVFNEQFF
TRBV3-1 CASSQEVNGNYEQYF
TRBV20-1 CSANGQASTDTQYF
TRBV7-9 CASSSRPGTALKAFF
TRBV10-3 CAIPADILGYTF
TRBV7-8 CASRPGRMNTEAFF
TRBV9 CASSEGGKDEQYF
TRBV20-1 CSAWTVNEQFF
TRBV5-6 CASSWLDSRDEQYF
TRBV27 CASRGPYYEQYF
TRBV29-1 CSVVNRNEQFF
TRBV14 CASSQDLGTLRGNEQFF
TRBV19 CASSTRQGNQPQHF
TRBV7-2 CASSTDGPMAGGGSPLHF
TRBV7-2 CASSLQRATHEQYF
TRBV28 CASSLNPGRSVSNQPQHF
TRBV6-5 CASSYKKEGVAGEQPQHF
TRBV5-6 CASSFWTGAAHEAFF
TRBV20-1 CSAPRTSGGETQYF
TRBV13 CASSLGPMGVLF
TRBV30 CAASVGAGLFF
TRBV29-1 CSVTQARTEAFF
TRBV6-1 CASSEVEDSPLHF
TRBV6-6 CASSYPAGGPGANVLTF
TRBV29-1 CSGLRGPNTEAFF
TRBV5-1 CASSLARGGGELFF
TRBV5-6 CASSFEGMNTEAFF
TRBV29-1 CSVPGGGRGYEQYF
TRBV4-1 CASSQEPGQGPYEQYF
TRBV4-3 CASSQDWSTGSADGRGSPLHF
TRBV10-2 CASSSMAGLNTGELFF
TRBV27 CASSFMTSYEQYF
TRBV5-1 CASSLAGQRDEQFF
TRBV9 CASSVAFTVVVNSPLHF
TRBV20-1 CSASGGLGGAPIDTQYF
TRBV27 CASSPEFGLAGVYDTQYF
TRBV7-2 CASSPWGAEKLFF
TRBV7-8 CASSLRNPEANEKLFF
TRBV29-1 CSGFVTGISAEAFF
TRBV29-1 CSVGGTGKGYEQYF
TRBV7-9 CASSLDRGTGDTEAFF
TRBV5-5 CASSPYPRQGWTGRLLDTEAFF
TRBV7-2 CASSLTPVHGAGANVLTF